A selection of T cell receptor beta chains follows, all from one sample in a study of T cells in Graves' hyperthyroidism and ophthalmopathy. TCRdb reanalysed the multiplex PCR reads using MiXCR and keeps one entry per CDR3 protein. Of around 520,000 distinct CDR3 sequences listed, 13% to 15% were seen once; the top ten hold approximately 15%. The sequenced sample was blood. These receptors all come from a woman aged 40-49 years with Graves' hyperthyroidism. CDR3s include the opening cysteine and the closing phenylalanine or tryptophan. A D gene is named only where the DNA matches it firmly. Not all rows give a size; the values are once, few, many and, for expanded clones, a class.

j_gene: TRBJ2-6
v_gene: TRBV28
abundance: .
d_gene: TRBD1
CDR3aa: CASSSGTGGGGANVLTF
CDR3nt: TGTGCCAGCTCGTCCGGGACAGGGGGAGGTGGGGCCAACGTCCTGACTTTC

j_gene: TRBJ1-5
v_gene: TRBV27
abundance: many
d_gene: TRBD1
CDR3aa: CASSWTGGVEGNQPQHF
CDR3nt: TGTGCCAGCAGTTGGACAGGGGGCGTCGAAGGCAATCAGCCCCAGCATTTT

j_gene: TRBJ1-5
v_gene: TRBV30
abundance: few
d_gene: .
CDR3aa: CAWSKGVQSNQPQHF
CDR3nt: TGTGCCTGGAGTAAGGGAGTCCAAAGCAATCAGCCCCAGCATTTT

j_gene: TRBJ2-3
v_gene: TRBV28
abundance: many
d_gene: .
CDR3aa: CASPGQERTDTQYF
CDR3nt: TGTGCCAGCCCCGGGCAGGAGAGGACAGATACGCAGTATTTT

j_gene: TRBJ2-7
v_gene: TRBV6-2/TRBV6-3
abundance: few
d_gene: .
CDR3aa: CATSTGSYEQYF
CDR3nt: TGTGCCACCTCGACAGGTTCCTACGAGCAGTACTTC

j_gene: TRBJ2-7
v_gene: TRBV6-1
abundance: many
d_gene: TRBD2
CDR3aa: CASSAAGKAYEQYF
CDR3nt: TGTGCCAGCAGTGCAGCGGGAAAGGCCTACGAGCAGTACTTC

j_gene: TRBJ1-5
v_gene: TRBV4-1
abundance: .
d_gene: .
CDR3aa: CASSHKGKRNQPQHF
CDR3nt: TGCGCCAGCAGCCATAAGGGAAAACGGAATCAGCCCCAGCATTTT

j_gene: TRBJ2-3
v_gene: TRBV19
abundance: few
d_gene: TRBD1
CDR3aa: CASSSHYGTGGTDTQYF
CDR3nt: TGTGCCAGTAGTTCACACTACGGGACAGGGGGCACAGATACGCAGTATTTT

j_gene: TRBJ1-2
v_gene: TRBV3-1
abundance: many
d_gene: TRBD1
CDR3aa: CASSPDLPGTGDGYTF
CDR3nt: TGTGCCAGCAGCCCTGACCTCCCCGGGACAGGGGATGGCTACACCTTC

j_gene: TRBJ1-2
v_gene: TRBV18
abundance: .
d_gene: .
CDR3aa: CASSRPGGANYGYTF
CDR3nt: TGTGCCAGCTCACGCCCCGGGGGCGCCAACTATGGCTACACCTTC

j_gene: TRBJ2-7
v_gene: TRBV12-3/TRBV12-4
abundance: many
d_gene: .
CDR3aa: CASSLTPGATEQYF
CDR3nt: TGTGCCAGCAGTTTAACCCCAGGGGCTACCGAGCAGTACTTC

j_gene: TRBJ2-2
v_gene: TRBV11-3
abundance: few
d_gene: .
CDR3aa: CASSLENTGSGELFF
CDR3nt: TGTGCCAGCAGCTTAGAGAACACAGGGTCCGGGGAGCTGTTTTTT

j_gene: TRBJ2-7
v_gene: TRBV7-2
abundance: many
d_gene: TRBD2
CDR3aa: CASSLERGGHYEQYF
CDR3nt: TGTGCCAGCAGCTTAGAGCGGGGGGGTCACTACGAGCAGTACTTC

j_gene: TRBJ2-7
v_gene: TRBV18
abundance: many
d_gene: TRBD1
CDR3aa: CASSPSDRGYEQYF
CDR3nt: TGTGCCAGCTCACCGTCCGACAGGGGCTACGAGCAGTACTTC

j_gene: TRBJ1-1
v_gene: TRBV10-3
abundance: .
d_gene: TRBD1
CDR3aa: CAISAPGQGLTEAFF
CDR3nt: TGTGCCATCAGTGCGCCAGGACAGGGTTTGACTGAAGCTTTCTTT

j_gene: TRBJ1-1
v_gene: TRBV20-1
abundance: once
d_gene: .
CDR3aa: CSANQGRGTEAFF
CDR3nt: TGCAGTGCTAATCAGGGCAGGGGCACTGAAGCTTTCTTT

j_gene: TRBJ1-2
v_gene: TRBV25-1
abundance: .
d_gene: .
CDR3aa: CASSDFGTTNYGYTF
CDR3nt: TGTGCCAGCAGTGATTTCGGGACCACTAACTATGGCTACACCTTC

j_gene: TRBJ2-7
v_gene: TRBV4-1
abundance: .
d_gene: TRBD1
CDR3aa: CASSQERGPYEQYF
CDR3nt: TGCGCCAGCAGCCAAGAAAGGGGGCCGTACGAGCAGTACTTC

j_gene: TRBJ1-1
v_gene: TRBV12-3/TRBV12-4
abundance: many
d_gene: .
CDR3aa: CASSLVPTGLGVNTEAFF
CDR3nt: TGTGCCAGCAGTTTGGTGCCCACAGGGCTAGGGGTGAACACTGAAGCTTTCTTT

j_gene: TRBJ2-1
v_gene: TRBV11-2
abundance: few
d_gene: TRBD1
CDR3aa: CASSLTSQGQGFYEQLF
CDR3nt: TGTGCCAGCAGCTTGACGTCCCAGGGACAGGGGTTCTATGAGCAGCTCTTC

j_gene: TRBJ1-5
v_gene: TRBV28
abundance: many
d_gene: .
CDR3aa: CASSQGRSGNQPQHF
CDR3nt: TGTGCCAGCAGCCAAGGGCGTTCGGGCAATCAGCCCCAGCATTTT

j_gene: TRBJ2-7
v_gene: TRBV30
abundance: many
d_gene: .
CDR3aa: CAWSVGSYEQYF
CDR3nt: TGTGCCTGGAGTGTAGGCTCCTACGAGCAGTACTTC

j_gene: TRBJ2-2
v_gene: TRBV12-3/TRBV12-4
abundance: .
d_gene: .
CDR3aa: CASSLVSKTNTGELFF
CDR3nt: TGTGCCAGCAGTTTAGTTTCTAAAACGAACACCGGGGAGCTGTTTTTT

j_gene: TRBJ2-7
v_gene: TRBV5-5
abundance: many
d_gene: TRBD2
CDR3aa: CASRAGGGHEQYF
CDR3nt: TGTGCCAGCAGGGCCGGGGGGGGCCACGAGCAGTACTTC

j_gene: TRBJ1-5
v_gene: TRBV6-1
abundance: .
d_gene: .
CDR3aa: CASRNRVGNQPQHF
CDR3nt: TGTGCCAGCAGAAATAGGGTTGGCAATCAGCCCCAGCATTTT